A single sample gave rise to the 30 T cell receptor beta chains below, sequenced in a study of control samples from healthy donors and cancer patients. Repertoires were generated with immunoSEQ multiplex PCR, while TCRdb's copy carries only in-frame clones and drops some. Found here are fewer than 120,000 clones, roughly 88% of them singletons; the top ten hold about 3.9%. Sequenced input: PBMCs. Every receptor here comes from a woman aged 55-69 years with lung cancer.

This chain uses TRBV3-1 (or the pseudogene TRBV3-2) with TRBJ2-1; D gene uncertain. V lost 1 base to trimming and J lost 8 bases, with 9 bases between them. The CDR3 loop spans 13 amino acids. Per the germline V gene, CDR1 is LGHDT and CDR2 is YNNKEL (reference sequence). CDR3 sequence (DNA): TGTGCCAGCAGCCAAGGATTCGGCTATGAGCAGTTCTTC. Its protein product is CASSQGFGYEQFF.

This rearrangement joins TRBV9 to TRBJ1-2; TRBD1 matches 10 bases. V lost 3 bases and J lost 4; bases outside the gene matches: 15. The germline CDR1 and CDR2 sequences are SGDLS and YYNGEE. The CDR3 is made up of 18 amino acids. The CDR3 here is CASSGAKTGTGELYGYTF. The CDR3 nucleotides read TGTGCCAGCAGCGGGGCTAAAACCGGGACAGGGGAACTCTATGGCTACACCTTC.

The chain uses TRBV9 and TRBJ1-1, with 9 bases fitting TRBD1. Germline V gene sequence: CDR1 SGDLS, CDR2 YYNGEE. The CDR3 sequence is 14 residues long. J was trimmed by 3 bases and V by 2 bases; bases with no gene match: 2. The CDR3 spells CASSVDRGDTEAFF. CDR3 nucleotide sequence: TGTGCCAGCAGCGTGGACAGGGGAGACACTGAAGCTTTCTTT. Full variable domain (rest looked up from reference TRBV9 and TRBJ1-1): DSGVTQTPKHLITATGQRVTLRCSPRSGDLSVYWYQQSLDQGLQFLIQYYNGEERAKGNILERFSAQQFPDLHSELNLSSLELGDSALYFCASSVDRGDTEAFFGQGTRLTVV.

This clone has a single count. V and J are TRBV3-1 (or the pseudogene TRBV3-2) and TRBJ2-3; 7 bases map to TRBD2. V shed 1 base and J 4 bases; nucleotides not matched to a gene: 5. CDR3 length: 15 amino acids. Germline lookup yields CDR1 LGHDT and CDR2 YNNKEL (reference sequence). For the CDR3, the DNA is TGTGCCAGCAGCCAAGGTAGCGGGTGGGCAGATACGCAGTATTTT. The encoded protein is CASSQGSGWADTQYF.

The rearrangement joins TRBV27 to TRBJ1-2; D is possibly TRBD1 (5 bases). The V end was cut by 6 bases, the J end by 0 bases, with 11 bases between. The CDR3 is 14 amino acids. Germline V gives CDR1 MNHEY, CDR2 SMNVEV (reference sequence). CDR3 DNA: TGTGCCAGCAGGCCAGGGTCAACTAACTATGGCTACACCTTC. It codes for CASRPGSTNYGYTF.

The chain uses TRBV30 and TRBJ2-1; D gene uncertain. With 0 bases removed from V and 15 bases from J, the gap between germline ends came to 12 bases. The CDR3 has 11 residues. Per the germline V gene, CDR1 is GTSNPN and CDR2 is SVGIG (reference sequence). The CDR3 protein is CAWSVEGHPFF. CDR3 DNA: TGTGCCTGGAGTGTCGAAGGGCACCCGTTCTTC.

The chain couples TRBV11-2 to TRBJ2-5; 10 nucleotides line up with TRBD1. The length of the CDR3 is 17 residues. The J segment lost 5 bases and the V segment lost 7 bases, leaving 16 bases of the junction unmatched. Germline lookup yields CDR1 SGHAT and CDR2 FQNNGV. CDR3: CASTLNRGTGAPETQYF. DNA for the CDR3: TGTGCCAGCACTCTGAATAGGGGGACAGGGGCGCCTGAGACCCAGTACTTC.

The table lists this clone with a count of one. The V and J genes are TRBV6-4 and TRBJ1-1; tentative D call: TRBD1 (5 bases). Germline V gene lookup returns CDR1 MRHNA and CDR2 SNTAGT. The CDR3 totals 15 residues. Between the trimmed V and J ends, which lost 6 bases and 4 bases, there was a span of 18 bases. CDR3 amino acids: CASRWHKPRGTEAFF. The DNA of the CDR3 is TGTGCCAGCAGGTGGCATAAACCGAGGGGCACTGAAGCTTTCTTT.

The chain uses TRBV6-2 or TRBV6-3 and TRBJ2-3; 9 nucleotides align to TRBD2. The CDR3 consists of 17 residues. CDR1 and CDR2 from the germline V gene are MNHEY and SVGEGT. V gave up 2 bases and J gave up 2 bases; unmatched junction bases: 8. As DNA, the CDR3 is TGTGCCAGCAGTTACAGTCTAAGCGGGGGGTCCACAGATACGCAGTATTTT. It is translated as CASSYSLSGGSTDTQYF.

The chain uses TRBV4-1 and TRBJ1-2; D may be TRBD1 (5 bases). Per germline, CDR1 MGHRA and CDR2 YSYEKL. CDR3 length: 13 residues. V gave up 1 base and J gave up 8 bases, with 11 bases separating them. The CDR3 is CASSQVLPGGYTF. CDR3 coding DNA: TGCGCCAGCAGCCAAGTCCTCCCAGGGGGCTACACCTTC.

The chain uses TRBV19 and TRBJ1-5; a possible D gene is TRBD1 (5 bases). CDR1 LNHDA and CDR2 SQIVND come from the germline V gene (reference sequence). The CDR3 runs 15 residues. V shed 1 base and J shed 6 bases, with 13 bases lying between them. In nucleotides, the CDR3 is TGTGCCAGTAGTATAGTTCTGGGGACGGGTCAGCCCCAGCATTTT. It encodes CASSIVLGTGQPQHF.

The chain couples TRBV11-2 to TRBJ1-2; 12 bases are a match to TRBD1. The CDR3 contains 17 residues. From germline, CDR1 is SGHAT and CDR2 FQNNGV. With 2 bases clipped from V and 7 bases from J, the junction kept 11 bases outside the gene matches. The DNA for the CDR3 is TGTGCCAGCAGCTTATTATCTCGGGGACAGGGGGCGCGTGGCTACACCTTC. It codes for CASSLLSRGQGARGYTF.

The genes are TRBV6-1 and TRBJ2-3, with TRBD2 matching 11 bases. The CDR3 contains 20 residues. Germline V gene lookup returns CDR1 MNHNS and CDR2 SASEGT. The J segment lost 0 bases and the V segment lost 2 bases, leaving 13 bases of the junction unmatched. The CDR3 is CASSELGLAVRFTSTDTQYF. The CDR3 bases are TGTGCCAGCAGTGAATTGGGACTAGCGGTCCGCTTCACTAGCACAGATACGCAGTATTTT.

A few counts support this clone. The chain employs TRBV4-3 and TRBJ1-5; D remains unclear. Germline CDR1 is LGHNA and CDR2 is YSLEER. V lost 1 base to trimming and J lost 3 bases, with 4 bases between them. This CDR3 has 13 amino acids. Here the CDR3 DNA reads TGCGCCAGCAGCCAAGGAGACAATCAGCCCCAGCATTTT. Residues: CASSQGDNQPQHF.

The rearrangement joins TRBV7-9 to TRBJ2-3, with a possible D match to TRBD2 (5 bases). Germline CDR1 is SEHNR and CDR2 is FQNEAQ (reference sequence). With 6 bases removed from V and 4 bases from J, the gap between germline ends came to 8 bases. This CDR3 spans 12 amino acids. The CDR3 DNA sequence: TGTGCCAGCAGACCGGACTCAGATACGCAGTATTTT. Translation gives CASRPDSDTQYF.

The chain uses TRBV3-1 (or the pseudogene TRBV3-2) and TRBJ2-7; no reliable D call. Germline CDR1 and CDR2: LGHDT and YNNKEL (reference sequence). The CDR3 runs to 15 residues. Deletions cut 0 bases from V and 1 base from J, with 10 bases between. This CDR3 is CASSQDSTDSYEQYF. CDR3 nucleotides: TGTGCCAGCAGCCAAGATAGCACGGATTCCTACGAGCAGTACTTC.

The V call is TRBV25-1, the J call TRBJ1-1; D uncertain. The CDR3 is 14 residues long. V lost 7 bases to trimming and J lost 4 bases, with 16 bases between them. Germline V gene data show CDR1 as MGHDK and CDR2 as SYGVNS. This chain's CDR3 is CASTDGRAFTEAFF. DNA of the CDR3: TGTGCCAGCACCGACGGGAGGGCCTTCACTGAAGCTTTCTTT.

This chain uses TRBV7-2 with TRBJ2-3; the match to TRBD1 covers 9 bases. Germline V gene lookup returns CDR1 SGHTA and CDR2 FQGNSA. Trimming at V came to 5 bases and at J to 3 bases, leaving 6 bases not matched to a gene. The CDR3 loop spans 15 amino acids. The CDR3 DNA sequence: TGTGCCAGCAGCCTGGGACAGGGTGGGACAGATACGCAGTATTTT. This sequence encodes CASSLGQGGTDTQYF.

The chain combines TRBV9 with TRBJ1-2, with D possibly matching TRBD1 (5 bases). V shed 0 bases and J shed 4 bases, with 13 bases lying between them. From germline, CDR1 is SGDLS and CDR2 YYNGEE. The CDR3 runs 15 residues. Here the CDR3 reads CASSVDEGSIYGYTF. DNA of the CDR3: TGTGCCAGCAGCGTAGACGAGGGGTCTATCTATGGCTACACCTTC.

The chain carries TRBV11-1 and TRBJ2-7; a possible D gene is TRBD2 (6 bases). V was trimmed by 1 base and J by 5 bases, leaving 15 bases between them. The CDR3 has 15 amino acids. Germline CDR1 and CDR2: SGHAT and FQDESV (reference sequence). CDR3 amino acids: CASSLDGTPSHEQYF. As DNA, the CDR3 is TGTGCCAGCAGCTTAGATGGGACTCCAAGTCACGAGCAGTACTTC.

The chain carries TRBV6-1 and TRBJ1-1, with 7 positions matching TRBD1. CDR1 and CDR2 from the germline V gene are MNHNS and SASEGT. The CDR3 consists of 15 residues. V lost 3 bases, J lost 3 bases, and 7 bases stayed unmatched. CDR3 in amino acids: CASSETGWEDTEAFF. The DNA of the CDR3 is TGTGCCAGCAGTGAGACAGGGTGGGAGGACACTGAAGCTTTCTTT.

The CDR3 DNA reads TGTGCCAGCAGCTTAAGCGGGAGGGCTCGTAATGAGCAGTTCTTC. The encoded protein is CASSLSGRARNEQFF. This sequence joins TRBV11-3 and TRBJ2-1, with 10 nucleotides matching TRBD2. With 2 bases clipped from V and 7 bases from J, the junction kept 5 bases outside the gene matches. The CDR3 is 15 residues long. The V gene's germline CDR1 is SGHNT and CDR2 YENEEA.

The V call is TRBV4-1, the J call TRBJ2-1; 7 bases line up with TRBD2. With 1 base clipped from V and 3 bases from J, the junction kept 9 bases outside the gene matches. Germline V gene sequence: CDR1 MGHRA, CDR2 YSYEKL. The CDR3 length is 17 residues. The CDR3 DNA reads TGCGCCAGCAGCCAAGGACCAGCGGGGTTTTTCTACAATGAGCAGTTCTTC. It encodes CASSQGPAGFFYNEQFF.

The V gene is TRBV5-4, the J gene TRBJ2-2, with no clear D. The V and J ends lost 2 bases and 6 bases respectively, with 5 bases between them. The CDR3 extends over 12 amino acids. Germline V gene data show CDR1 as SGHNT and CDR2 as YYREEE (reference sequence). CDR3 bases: TGTGCCAGCAGCTTTCGATCCGGGGAGCTGTTTTTT. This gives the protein CASSFRSGELFF.

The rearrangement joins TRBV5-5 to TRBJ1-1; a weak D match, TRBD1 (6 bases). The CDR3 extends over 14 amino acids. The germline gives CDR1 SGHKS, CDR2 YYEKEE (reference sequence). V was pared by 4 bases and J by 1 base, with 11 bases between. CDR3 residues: CASSPWGQNTEAFF. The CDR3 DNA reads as TGTGCCAGCAGCCCCTGGGGGCAGAACACTGAAGCTTTCTTT. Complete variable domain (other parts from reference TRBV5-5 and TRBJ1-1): DAGVTQSPTHLIKTRGQQVTLRCSPISGHKSVSWYQQVLGQGPQFIFQYYEKEERGRGNFPDRFSARQFPNYSSELNVNALLLGDSALYLCASSPWGQNTEAFFGQGTRLTVV.

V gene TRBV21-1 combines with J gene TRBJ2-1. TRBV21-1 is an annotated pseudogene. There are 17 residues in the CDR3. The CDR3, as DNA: TGTGCCAGCAGCAAAGTGGGGGGCCAAGCAAGCAAGGATGAGCAGTTCTTC. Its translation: CASSKVGGQASKDEQFF.

The CDR3 loop reads CASSHLTAGTEAFF. In nucleotides, the CDR3 is TGTGCCAGCAGCCACCTGACAGCCGGCACTGAAGCTTTCTTT. J is TRBJ1-1 and V is TRBV14, with D possibly being TRBD1 (5 bases). This CDR3 region has 14 residues. The V gene's germline CDR1 is SGHDN and CDR2 FVKESK. Trimming stripped 3 bases from V and 4 bases from J, with 12 bases between.

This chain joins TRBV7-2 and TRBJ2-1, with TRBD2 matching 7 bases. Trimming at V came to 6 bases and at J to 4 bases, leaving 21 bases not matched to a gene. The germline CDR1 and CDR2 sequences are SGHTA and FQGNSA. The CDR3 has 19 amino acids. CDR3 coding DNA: TGTGCCAGCAGTTCTCGTGCGAGCGGGGCGGCGGTGGGGTACAATGAGCAGTTCTTC. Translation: CASSSRASGAAVGYNEQFF. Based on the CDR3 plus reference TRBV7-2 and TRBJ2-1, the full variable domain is GAGVSQSPSNKVTEKGKDVELRCDPISGHTALYWYRQSLGQGLEFLIYFQGNSAPDKSGLPSDRFSAERTGGSVSTLTIQRTQQEDSAVYLCASSSRASGAAVGYNEQFFGPGTRLTVL.

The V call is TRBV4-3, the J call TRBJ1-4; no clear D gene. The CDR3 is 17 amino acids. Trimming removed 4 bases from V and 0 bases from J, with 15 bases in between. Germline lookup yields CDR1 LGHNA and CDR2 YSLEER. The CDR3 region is CASSLSSNHATNEKLFF. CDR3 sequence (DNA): TGCGCCAGCAGCCTAAGTAGCAACCATGCAACTAATGAAAAACTGTTTTTT.

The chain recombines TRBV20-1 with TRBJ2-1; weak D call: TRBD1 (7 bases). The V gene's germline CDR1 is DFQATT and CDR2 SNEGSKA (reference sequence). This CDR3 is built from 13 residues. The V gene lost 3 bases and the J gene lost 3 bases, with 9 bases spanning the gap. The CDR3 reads CSASQGGYNEQFF. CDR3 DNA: TGCAGTGCTAGTCAGGGGGGCTACAATGAGCAGTTCTTC.